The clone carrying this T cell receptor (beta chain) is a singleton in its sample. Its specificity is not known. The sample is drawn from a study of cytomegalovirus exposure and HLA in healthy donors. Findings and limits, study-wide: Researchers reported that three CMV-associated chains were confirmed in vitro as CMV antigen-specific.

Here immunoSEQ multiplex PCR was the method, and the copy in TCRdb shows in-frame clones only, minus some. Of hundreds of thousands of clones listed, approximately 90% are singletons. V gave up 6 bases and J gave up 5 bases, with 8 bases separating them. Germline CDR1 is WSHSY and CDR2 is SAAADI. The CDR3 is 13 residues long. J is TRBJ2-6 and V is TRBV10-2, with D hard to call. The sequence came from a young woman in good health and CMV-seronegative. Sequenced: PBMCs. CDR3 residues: CASRFDRANVLTF. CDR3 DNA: TGCGCCAGCAGGTTCGACAGGGCCAACGTCCTGACTTTC.